This TCR beta chain was recovered during a study of control samples from healthy donors and cancer patients. A single count supports this clone. Germline-derived CDR1 and CDR2 are WNHNN and SYGVQD (reference sequence). V shed 8 bases and J 4 bases; nucleotides not matched to a gene: 7. The CDR3 has 15 residues. The method was immunoSEQ multiplex PCR; TCRdb's version includes in-frame clones alone and lacks a portion of them. The repertoire holds approximately 150,000 clones, with 91% as singletons. The sequence came from a man aged 30 to 45 in good health. This sequence joins TRBV10-1 and TRBJ1-5; 11 bases map to TRBD1. The sample taken for sequencing was blood. CDR3 nucleotides: TGCGCCAGCCGGCCCCGGGACAGGGGGAATCAGCCCCAGCATTTT. Residues: CASRPRDRGNQPQHF.